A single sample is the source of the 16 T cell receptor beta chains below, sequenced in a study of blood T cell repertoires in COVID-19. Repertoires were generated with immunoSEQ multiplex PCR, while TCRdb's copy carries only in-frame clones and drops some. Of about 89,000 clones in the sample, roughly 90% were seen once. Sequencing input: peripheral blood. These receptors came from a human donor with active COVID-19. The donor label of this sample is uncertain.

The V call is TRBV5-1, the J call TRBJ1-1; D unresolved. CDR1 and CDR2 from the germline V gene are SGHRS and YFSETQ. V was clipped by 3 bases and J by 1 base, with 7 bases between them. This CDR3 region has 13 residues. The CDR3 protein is CASSYRGNTEAFF. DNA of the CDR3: TGCGCCAGCAGCTATCGGGGGAACACTGAAGCTTTCTTT.

This CDR3 is CASRAGTIRFF. The CDR3, as DNA: TGTGCCAGCAGGGCCGGGACAATTCGGTTCTTC. The gene calls are TRBV6-5 and TRBJ2-1, with D tentatively TRBD1 (6 bases). V was cut by 6 bases and J by 15 bases, with 15 bases left in between. The germline V gene encodes CDR1 MNHEY and CDR2 SVGAGI. The CDR3 has 11 amino acids.

The CDR3 DNA sequence: TGTGCCAGCAGCCCTACTTCCGGGACAGGGTCCTACGAGCAGTACTTC. The encoded protein is CASSPTSGTGSYEQYF. V and J are TRBV3-1 (or the pseudogene TRBV3-2) and TRBJ2-7; 9 nucleotides match TRBD1. Germline values: CDR1 LGHDT, CDR2 YNNKEL (reference sequence). V shed 4 bases and J 1 base; nucleotides not matched to a gene: 8. This CDR3 is 16 amino acids long.

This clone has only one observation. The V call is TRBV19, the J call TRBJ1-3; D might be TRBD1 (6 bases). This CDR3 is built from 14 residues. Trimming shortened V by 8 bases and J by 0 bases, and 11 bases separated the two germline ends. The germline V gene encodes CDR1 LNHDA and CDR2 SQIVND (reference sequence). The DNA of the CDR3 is TGTGCCAGTCGGACAGTGAACTCTGGAAACACCATATATTTT. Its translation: CASRTVNSGNTIYF.

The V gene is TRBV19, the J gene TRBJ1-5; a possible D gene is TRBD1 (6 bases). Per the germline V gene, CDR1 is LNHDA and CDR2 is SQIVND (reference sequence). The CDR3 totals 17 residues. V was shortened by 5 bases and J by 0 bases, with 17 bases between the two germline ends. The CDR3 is CASSSSGGRHSNQPQHF. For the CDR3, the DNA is TGTGCCAGTAGTTCGTCGGGGGGCCGCCATAGCAATCAGCCCCAGCATTTT.

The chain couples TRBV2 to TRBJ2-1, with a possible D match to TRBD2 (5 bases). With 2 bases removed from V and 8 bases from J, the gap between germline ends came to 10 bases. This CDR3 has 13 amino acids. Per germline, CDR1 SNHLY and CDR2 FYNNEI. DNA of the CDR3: TGTGCCAGCAGTGAATGGAGGATAGATGAGCAGTTCTTC. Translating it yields CASSEWRIDEQFF.

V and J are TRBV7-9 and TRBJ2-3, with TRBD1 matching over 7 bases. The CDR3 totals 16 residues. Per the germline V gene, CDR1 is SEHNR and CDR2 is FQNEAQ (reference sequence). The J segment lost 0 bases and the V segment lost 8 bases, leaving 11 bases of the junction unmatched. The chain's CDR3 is CASGPKTGWSTDTQYF. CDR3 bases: TGTGCCAGCGGGCCCAAGACAGGGTGGAGCACAGATACGCAGTATTTT.

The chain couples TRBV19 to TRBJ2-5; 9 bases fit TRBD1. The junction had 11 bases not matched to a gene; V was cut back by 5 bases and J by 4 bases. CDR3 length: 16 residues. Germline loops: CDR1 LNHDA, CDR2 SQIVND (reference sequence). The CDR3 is CASSSPRDRVGETQYF. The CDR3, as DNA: TGTGCCAGTAGTTCACCCCGGGACAGGGTAGGAGAGACCCAGTACTTC.

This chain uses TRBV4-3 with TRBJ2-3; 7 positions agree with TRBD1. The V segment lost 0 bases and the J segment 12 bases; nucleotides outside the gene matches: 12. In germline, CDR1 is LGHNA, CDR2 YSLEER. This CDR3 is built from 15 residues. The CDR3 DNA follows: TGCGCCAGCAGCCAAGATCGGGTTACGGGACAGCTTCAGTATTTT. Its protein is CASSQDRVTGQLQYF.

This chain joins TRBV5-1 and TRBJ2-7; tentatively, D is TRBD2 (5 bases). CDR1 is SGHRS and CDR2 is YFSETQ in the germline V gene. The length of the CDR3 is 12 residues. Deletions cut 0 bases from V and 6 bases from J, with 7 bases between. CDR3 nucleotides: TGCGCCAGCAGCTTGGACGAGGGCGAGCAGTACTTC. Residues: CASSLDEGEQYF.

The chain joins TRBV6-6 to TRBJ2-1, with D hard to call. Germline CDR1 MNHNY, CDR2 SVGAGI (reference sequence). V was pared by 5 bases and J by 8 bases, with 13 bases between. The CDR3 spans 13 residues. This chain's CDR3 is CASSGPYFDEQFF. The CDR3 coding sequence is TGTGCCAGCAGTGGGCCGTATTTTGATGAGCAGTTCTTC.

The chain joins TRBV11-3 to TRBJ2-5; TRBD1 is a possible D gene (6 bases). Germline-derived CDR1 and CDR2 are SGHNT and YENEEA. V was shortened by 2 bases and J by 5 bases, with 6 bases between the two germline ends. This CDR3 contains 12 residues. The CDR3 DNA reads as TGTGCCAGCAGCTTAAGGGGGGAGACCCAGTACTTC. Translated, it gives CASSLRGETQYF.

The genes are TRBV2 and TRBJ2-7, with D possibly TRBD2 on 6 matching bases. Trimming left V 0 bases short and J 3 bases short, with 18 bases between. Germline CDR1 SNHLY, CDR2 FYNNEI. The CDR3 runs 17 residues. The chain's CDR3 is CASSEAQLAGVHYEQYF. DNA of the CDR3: TGTGCCAGCAGTGAAGCGCAACTAGCTGGGGTCCACTACGAGCAGTACTTC.

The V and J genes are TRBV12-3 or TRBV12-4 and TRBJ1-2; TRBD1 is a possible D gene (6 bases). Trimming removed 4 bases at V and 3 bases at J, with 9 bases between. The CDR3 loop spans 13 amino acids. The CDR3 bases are TGTGCCAGCAGTTCACAGGGATACTATGGCTACACCTTC. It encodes CASSSQGYYGYTF.

This CDR3 is CASSSGITNTEAFF. DNA of the CDR3: TGCGCCAGCAGCTCAGGGATTACGAACACTGAAGCTTTCTTT. The chain employs TRBV5-1 and TRBJ1-1; tentatively, D is TRBD1 (5 bases). The V end lost 3 bases, the J end lost 1 base, and 10 bases lay between the germline ends. The CDR3 runs 14 residues. Per the germline V gene, CDR1 is SGHRS and CDR2 is YFSETQ.

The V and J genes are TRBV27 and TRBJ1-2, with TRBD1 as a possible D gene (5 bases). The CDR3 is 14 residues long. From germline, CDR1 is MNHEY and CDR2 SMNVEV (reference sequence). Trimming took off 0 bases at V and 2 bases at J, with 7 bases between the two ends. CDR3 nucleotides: TGTGCCAGCAGTTTATCCCCAGGGAACTATGGCTACACCTTC. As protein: CASSLSPGNYGYTF.